This record concerns one TCR beta chain sequence. Antigen: not known. These data come from a study of T cell responses to AZD1222 COVID-19 vaccine. Whole-study findings and limits: Researchers report vaccine-associated CD4 TCRs spanning spike, with dominance at 160-218 and 743-854.

V trimming: 3 bases; J trimming: 8 bases; junction bases outside the gene matches: 1. This CDR3 has 12 residues. The germline gives CDR1 SEHNR, CDR2 FQNEAQ (reference sequence). Produced via immunoSEQ multiplex PCR; TCRdb's table is partial and in-frame only. The sample yields 150,000 to 190,000 clones, around nine tenths seen once. The clonotype originates from an adult who received the AZD1222 COVID-19 vaccine. The sequences come from peripheral blood, collected 28 days after the second AZD1222 dose. V is TRBV7-9 and J is TRBJ2-1, with TRBD2 identical over 7 bases. CDR3 in DNA: TGTGCCAGCAGCTTTGCGGGGGATGAGCAGTTCTTC. This encodes CASSFAGDEQFF.